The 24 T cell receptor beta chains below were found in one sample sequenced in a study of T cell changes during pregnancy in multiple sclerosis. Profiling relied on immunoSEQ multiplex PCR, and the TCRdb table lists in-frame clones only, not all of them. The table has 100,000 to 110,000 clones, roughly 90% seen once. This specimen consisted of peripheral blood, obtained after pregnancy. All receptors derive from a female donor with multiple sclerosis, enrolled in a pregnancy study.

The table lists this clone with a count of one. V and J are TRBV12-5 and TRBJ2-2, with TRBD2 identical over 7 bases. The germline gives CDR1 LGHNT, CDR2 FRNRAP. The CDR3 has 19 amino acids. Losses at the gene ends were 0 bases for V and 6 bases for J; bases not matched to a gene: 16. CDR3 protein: CASGLVSGAGLLFPGELFF. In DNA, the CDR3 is TGTGCTAGTGGTTTGGTTTCTGGAGCGGGGCTCCTGTTCCCCGGGGAGCTGTTTTTT.

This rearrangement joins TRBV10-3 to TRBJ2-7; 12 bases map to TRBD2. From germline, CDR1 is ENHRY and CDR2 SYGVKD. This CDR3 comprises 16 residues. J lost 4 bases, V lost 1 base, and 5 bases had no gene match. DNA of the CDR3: TGTGCCATCAGTGAGTTGCTAGCGGGAGGGCCTTACGAGCAGTACTTC. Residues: CAISELLAGGPYEQYF.

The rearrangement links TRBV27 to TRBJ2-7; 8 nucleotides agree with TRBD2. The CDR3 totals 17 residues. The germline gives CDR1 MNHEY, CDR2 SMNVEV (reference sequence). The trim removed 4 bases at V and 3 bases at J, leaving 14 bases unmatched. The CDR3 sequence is CASSSMAGRGAFYEQYF. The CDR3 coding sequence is TGTGCCAGCAGTTCAATGGCCGGGCGGGGGGCCTTCTACGAGCAGTACTTC.

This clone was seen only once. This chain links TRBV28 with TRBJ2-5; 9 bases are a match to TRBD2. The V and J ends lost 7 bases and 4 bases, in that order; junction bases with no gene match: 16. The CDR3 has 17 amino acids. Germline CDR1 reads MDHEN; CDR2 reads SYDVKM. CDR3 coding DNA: TGTGCCAGCACCCCTCGTTTGACTAGCGGAGGGGGAGAGACCCAGTACTTC. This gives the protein CASTPRLTSGGGETQYF.

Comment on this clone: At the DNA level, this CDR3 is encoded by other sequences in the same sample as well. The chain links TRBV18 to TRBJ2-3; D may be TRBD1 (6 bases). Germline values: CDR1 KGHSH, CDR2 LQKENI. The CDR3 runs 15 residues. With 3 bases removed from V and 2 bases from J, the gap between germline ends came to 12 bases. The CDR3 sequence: CASSPNVGATDTQYF. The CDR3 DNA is TGTGCCAGCTCACCGAACGTGGGGGCCACAGATACGCAGTATTTT.

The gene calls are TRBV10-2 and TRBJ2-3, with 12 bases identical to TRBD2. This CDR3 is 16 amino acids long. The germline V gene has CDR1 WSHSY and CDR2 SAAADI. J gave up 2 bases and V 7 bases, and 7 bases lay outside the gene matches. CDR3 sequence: CASTRGLAGTTDTQYF. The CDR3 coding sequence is TGCGCCAGCACCCGAGGACTAGCGGGGACCACAGATACGCAGTATTTT.

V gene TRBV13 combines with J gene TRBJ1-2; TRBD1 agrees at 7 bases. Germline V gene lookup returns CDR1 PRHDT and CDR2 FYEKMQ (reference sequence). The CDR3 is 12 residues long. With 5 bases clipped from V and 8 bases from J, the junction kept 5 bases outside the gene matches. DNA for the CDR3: TGTGCCAGCAGCATACCAGGGGGAGGCTACACCTTC. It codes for CASSIPGGGYTF.

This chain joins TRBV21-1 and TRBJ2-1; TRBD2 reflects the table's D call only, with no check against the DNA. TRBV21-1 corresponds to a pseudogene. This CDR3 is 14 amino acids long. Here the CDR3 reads CASSKGSGTDEQFF. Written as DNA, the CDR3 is TGTGCCAGCAGCAAAGGTAGCGGGACCGATGAGCAGTTCTTC.

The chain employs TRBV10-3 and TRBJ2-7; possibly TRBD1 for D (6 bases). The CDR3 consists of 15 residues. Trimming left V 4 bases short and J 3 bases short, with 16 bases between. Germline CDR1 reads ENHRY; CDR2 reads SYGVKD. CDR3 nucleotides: TGTGCCATCAGTGTATTTGGGCAGGGGAGCTACGAGCAGTACTTC. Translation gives CAISVFGQGSYEQYF.

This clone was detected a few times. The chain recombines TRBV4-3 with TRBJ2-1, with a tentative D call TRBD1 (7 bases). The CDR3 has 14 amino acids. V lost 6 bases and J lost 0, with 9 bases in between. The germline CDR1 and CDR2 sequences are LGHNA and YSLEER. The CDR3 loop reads CASSQGGSYNEQFF. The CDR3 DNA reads TGCGCCAGCAGTCAGGGGGGCTCCTACAATGAGCAGTTCTTC.

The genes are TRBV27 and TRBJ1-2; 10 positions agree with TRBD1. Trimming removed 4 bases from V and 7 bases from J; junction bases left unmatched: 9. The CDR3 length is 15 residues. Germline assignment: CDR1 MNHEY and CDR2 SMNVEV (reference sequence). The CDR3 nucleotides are TGTGCCAGCAGTTCCCTAGCAGGGACAGGGGCTGGCTACACCTTC. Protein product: CASSSLAGTGAGYTF.

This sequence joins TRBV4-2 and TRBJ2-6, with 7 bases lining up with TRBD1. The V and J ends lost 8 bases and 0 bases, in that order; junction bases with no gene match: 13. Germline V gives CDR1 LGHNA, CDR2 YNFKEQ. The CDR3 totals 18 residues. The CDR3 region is CASRNRTGTNSGANVLTF. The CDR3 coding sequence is TGTGCCAGCCGGAATCGGACAGGAACCAACTCTGGGGCCAACGTCCTGACTTTC.

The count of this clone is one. The CDR3 protein is CASSLYPVTPDYNEQFF. CDR3 bases: TGTGCCAGCAGTTTATATCCCGTCACACCCGACTACAATGAGCAGTTCTTC. The chain joins TRBV28 to TRBJ2-1; no firm D call. V was trimmed by 1 base and J by 3 bases, leaving 16 bases between them. The CDR3 spans 17 residues. CDR1 is MDHEN and CDR2 is SYDVKM in the germline V gene. The whole variable domain, remainder taken from reference TRBV28 and TRBJ2-1, is DVKVTQSSRYLVKRTGEKVFLECVQDMDHENMFWYRQDPGLGLRLIYFSYDVKMKEKGDIPEGYSVSREKKERFSLILESASTNQTSMYLCASSLYPVTPDYNEQFFGPGTRLTVL.

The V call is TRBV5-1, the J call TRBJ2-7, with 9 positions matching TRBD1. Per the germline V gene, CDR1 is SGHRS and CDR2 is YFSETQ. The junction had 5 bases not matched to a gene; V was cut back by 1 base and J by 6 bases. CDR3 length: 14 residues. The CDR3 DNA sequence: TGCGCCAGCAGCTTGCCGGGACAGGGTGCCGAGCAGTACTTC. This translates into CASSLPGQGAEQYF.

The CDR3 loop reads CASSQGQTNGNTEAFF. The CDR3 nucleotides are TGTGCCAGCAGCCAAGGACAAACGAACGGGAACACTGAAGCTTTCTTT. The chain recombines TRBV4-2 with TRBJ1-1; D not resolved. This CDR3 spans 16 amino acids. V was cut by 1 base and J by 1 base, with 13 bases left in between. CDR1 and CDR2 from the germline V gene are LGHNA and YNFKEQ.

The CDR3 is CASSLTSYGYTF. The CDR3 DNA is TGCGCCAGCAGCTTGACGAGCTATGGCTACACCTTC. The chain joins TRBV5-1 to TRBJ1-2; no reliable D call. Germline V gene sequence: CDR1 SGHRS, CDR2 YFSETQ. With 1 base removed from V and 4 bases from J, the gap between germline ends came to 5 bases. There are 12 residues in the CDR3.

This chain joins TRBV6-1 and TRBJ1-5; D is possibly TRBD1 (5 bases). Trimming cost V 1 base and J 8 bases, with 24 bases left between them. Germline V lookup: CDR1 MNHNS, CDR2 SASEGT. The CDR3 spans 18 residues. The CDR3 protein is CASSEGLSSGRLVEPQHF. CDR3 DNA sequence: TGTGCCAGCAGTGAAGGTCTTTCTTCAGGGAGGCTCGTAGAGCCCCAGCATTTT.

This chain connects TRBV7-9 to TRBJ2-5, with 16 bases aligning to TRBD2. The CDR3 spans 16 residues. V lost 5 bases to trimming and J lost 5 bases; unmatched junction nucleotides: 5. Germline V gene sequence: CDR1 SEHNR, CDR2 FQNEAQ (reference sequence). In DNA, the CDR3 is TGTGCCAGCAGCCTGGGACTAGCGGGGGGGCGGGAGACCCAGTACTTC. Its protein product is CASSLGLAGGRETQYF.

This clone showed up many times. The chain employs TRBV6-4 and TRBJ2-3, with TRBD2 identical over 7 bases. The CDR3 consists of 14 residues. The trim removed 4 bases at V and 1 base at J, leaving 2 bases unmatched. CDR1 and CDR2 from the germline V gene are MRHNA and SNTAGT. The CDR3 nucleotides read TGTGCCAGCAGTGTCGCGGGGGGCACAGATACGCAGTATTTT. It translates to CASSVAGGTDTQYF.

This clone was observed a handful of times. The CDR3 sequence is CASSLDGTGSQPQHF. The CDR3, as DNA: TGTGCCAGCAGCTTAGATGGGACAGGTTCTCAGCCCCAGCATTTT. The V and J genes are TRBV7-9 and TRBJ1-5, with 8 positions matching TRBD1. This CDR3 region has 15 residues. V shed 1 base, J shed 6 bases, and the junction held 5 bases outside the gene matches. Germline V lookup: CDR1 SEHNR, CDR2 FQNEAQ (reference sequence).

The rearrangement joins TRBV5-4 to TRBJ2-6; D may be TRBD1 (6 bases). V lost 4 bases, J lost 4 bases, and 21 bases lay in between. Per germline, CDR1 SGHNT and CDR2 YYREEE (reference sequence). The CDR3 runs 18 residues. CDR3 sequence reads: CASSQLQGLGAGANVLTF. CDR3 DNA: TGTGCCAGCAGCCAGCTACAGGGTTTAGGGGCCGGGGCCAACGTCCTGACTTTC.

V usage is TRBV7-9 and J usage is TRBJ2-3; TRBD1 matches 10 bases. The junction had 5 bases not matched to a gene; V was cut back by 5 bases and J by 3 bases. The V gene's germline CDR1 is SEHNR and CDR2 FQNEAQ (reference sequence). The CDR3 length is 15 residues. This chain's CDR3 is CASSTGTGETDTQYF. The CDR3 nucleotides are TGTGCCAGCAGCACCGGGACAGGGGAAACAGATACGCAGTATTTT.

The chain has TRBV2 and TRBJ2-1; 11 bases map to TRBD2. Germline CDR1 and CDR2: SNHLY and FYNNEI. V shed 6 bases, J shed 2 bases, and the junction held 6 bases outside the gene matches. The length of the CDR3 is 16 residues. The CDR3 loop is CASREGLAAAYNEQFF. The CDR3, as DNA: TGTGCCAGCAGAGAGGGACTAGCGGCTGCCTACAATGAGCAGTTCTTC. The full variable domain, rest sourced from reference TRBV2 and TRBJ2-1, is EPEVTQTPSHQVTQMGQEVILRCVPISNHLYFYWYRQILGQKVEFLVSFYNNEISEKSEIFDDQFSVERPDGSNFTLKIRSTKLEDSAMYFCASREGLAAAYNEQFFGPGTRLTVL.

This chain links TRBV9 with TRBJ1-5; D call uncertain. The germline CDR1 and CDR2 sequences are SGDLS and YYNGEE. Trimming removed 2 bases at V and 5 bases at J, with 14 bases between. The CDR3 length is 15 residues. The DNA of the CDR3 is TGTGCCAGCAGCGTGTCCGCCAGGTCGGATCAGCCCCAGCATTTT. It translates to CASSVSARSDQPQHF.